Below are 28 T cell receptor beta chains sequenced from a single sample in a study of blood T cell repertoires in COVID-19. Using immunoSEQ multiplex PCR, the repertoire was profiled, and TCRdb retains in-frame clones only, with some absent. In the table there are hundreds of thousands of clones, roughly nine tenths of which are singletons. Sequencing was performed on peripheral blood. The receptors stem from a woman in her 50s who had recovered from COVID-19.

This chain joins TRBV5-1 and TRBJ2-2; TRBD1 is a possible D gene (5 bases). Germline CDR1 and CDR2: SGHRS and YFSETQ. V lost 5 bases and J 3 bases, leaving 14 bases between the germline ends. This CDR3 has 15 amino acids. CDR3 loop: CASRGVQGYTGELFF. In nucleotides, the CDR3 is TGCGCCAGCAGAGGGGTTCAGGGCTACACCGGGGAGCTGTTTTTT.

This sequence joins TRBV19 and TRBJ2-7; 7 bases agree with TRBD1. J was trimmed by 0 bases and V by 6 bases; bases with no gene match: 8. The CDR3 spans 15 residues. Germline-derived CDR1 and CDR2 are LNHDA and SQIVND (reference sequence). CDR3 region: CASSHRQGSSYEQYF. Written as DNA, the CDR3 is TGTGCCAGTAGCCACCGACAGGGCAGCTCCTACGAGCAGTACTTC.

The chain combines TRBV7-2 with TRBJ2-7; 8 bases line up with TRBD1. CDR1 and CDR2 (germline): SGHTA, FQGNSA. The CDR3 has 15 residues. V gave up 1 base and J gave up 2 bases; unmatched junction bases: 4. CDR3 nucleotide sequence: TGTGCCAGCAGCTTAGGGGACAGGCTGACCTACGAGCAGTACTTC. Translated: CASSLGDRLTYEQYF.

The rearrangement links TRBV28 to TRBJ1-2; 8 bases are shared with TRBD1. V trimming: 4 bases; J trimming: 4 bases; junction bases outside the gene matches: 8. The CDR3 has 15 amino acids. CDR1 is MDHEN and CDR2 is SYDVKM in the germline V gene. The CDR3 protein is CASSSIRTGSYGYTF. The CDR3, as DNA: TGTGCCAGCAGTTCCATCCGGACAGGGAGCTATGGCTACACCTTC.

This clone has just a few counts. The chain employs TRBV11-2 and TRBJ2-7; D is perhaps TRBD2 (6 bases). The germline V gene has CDR1 SGHAT and CDR2 FQNNGV. V was clipped by 8 bases and J by 2 bases, with 16 bases between them. The CDR3 sequence is 14 residues long. CDR3 nucleotide sequence: TGTGCCAGCGGTCGTGGAGGGCCTGCCTACGAGCAGTACTTC. Encoded protein: CASGRGGPAYEQYF.

As concerns this clone: At one of its ends the junction is not consistent with the germline gene, which may arise from a read error. This rearrangement joins TRBV3-1 (or the pseudogene TRBV3-2) to TRBJ1-2, with a possible D match to TRBD1 (5 bases). The CDR3 covers 12 residues. Germline V lookup: CDR1 LGHDT, CDR2 YNNKEL (reference sequence). CDR3 in amino acids: CASSHPQGPPIF. Here the CDR3 DNA reads TGTGCCAGCAGCCATCCCCAGGGTCCCCCGATCTTC.

The V gene is TRBV5-6, the J gene TRBJ2-7, with D perhaps matching TRBD2 (7 bases). CDR3 size: 17 residues. CDR1 is SGHDT, CDR2 YYEEEE, per germline. Trimming removed 3 bases at V and 3 bases at J, with 22 bases between. The CDR3 reads CASSSRSGRGLSYEQYF. DNA of the CDR3: TGTGCCAGCAGCTCCCGGTCGGGGCGGGGGCTTAGCTACGAGCAGTACTTC.

This clone showed up just once. CDR3 DNA sequence: TGTGCCAGCAGTTACTTCAGACAGCTTGTCTACTATGGCTACACCTTC. It translates to CASSYFRQLVYYGYTF. V gene TRBV6-2 or TRBV6-3 combines with J gene TRBJ1-2; a possible D gene is TRBD1 (5 bases). The CDR3 contains 16 residues. CDR1 is MNHEY and CDR2 is SVGEGT in the germline V gene. Trimming removed 1 base from V and 3 bases from J, with 15 bases in between.

This chain connects TRBV30 to TRBJ1-3; D remains ambiguous. The ends were cut back, 3 bases at V and 0 bases at J, with 3 bases in the middle. Germline CDR1 reads GTSNPN; CDR2 reads SVGIG (reference sequence). The CDR3 is made up of 12 amino acids. The CDR3, as DNA: TGTGCCTGGAGATACTCTGGAAACACCATATATTTT. This sequence encodes CAWRYSGNTIYF.

The chain combines TRBV6-1 with TRBJ1-1; a possible D gene is TRBD1 (5 bases). The germline V gene encodes CDR1 MNHNS and CDR2 SASEGT. The CDR3 contains 15 residues. The V and J ends lost 2 bases and 5 bases respectively, with 15 bases between them. The DNA for the CDR3 is TGTGCCAGCAGTGAATTCGGGGGTACGAGGACTGAAGCTTTCTTT. The encoded protein is CASSEFGGTRTEAFF.

The chain employs TRBV12-3 or TRBV12-4 and TRBJ2-1; D gene unclear. The CDR3 is 13 residues long. Trimming stripped 6 bases from V and 6 bases from J, with 12 bases between. CDR3 sequence: CASRAGLINEQFF. The DNA for the CDR3 is TGTGCCAGCAGGGCCGGGTTAATCAATGAGCAGTTCTTC.

V and J are TRBV4-2 and TRBJ2-7; D is perhaps TRBD1 (5 bases). Germline V gives CDR1 LGHNA, CDR2 YNFKEQ. The CDR3 length is 14 residues. Trimming took off 6 bases at V and 5 bases at J, with 17 bases between the two ends. CDR3 amino acids: CASRGDLERNEQYF. The CDR3 bases are TGTGCCAGCAGAGGGGATCTCGAAAGAAACGAGCAGTACTTC.

This clone was picked up one time. The gene calls are TRBV2 and TRBJ2-7, with D unclear. From germline, CDR1 is SNHLY and CDR2 FYNNEI. Deletions cut 2 bases from V and 2 bases from J, with 4 bases between. This CDR3 is built from 12 residues. The CDR3 here is CASSELAYEQYF. The CDR3 DNA sequence: TGTGCCAGCAGTGAACTAGCCTACGAGCAGTACTTC.

The chain combines TRBV6-2 or TRBV6-3 with TRBJ1-2; 7 nucleotides match TRBD1. CDR3 size: 16 residues. Germline loops: CDR1 MNHEY, CDR2 SVGEGT. The V gene end was trimmed by 0 bases and the J gene end by 2 bases; junction bases not matched to a gene: 6. CDR3 nucleotide sequence: TGTGCCAGCAGTTACTCGAAAGAGGGACAGAACTATGGCTACACCTTC. Translated, it gives CASSYSKEGQNYGYTF.

V is TRBV7-3 and J is TRBJ2-3; 7 bases line up with TRBD1. The CDR3 covers 18 residues. CDR1 is SGHTA, CDR2 FQGTGA, per germline. With 1 base clipped from V and 0 bases from J, the junction kept 10 bases outside the gene matches. CDR3 bases: TGTGCCAGCAGCTTAAAACAGGGGCCATCCCTAAGCACAGATACGCAGTATTTT. This codes for CASSLKQGPSLSTDTQYF.

In this sample, this clone turned up once. DNA of the CDR3: TGTGCCACCAGCAGAGGGGATTATGAGCGGGGCTACACCTTC. This translates into CATSRGDYERGYTF. This chain connects TRBV15 to TRBJ1-2, with D hard to call. This CDR3 is built from 14 residues. Deletions cut 1 base from V and 8 bases from J, with 14 bases between. Per the germline V gene, CDR1 is LNHNV and CDR2 is YYDKDF (reference sequence).

The CDR3 loop is CASSGSQGTQYF. The CDR3 DNA is TGCGCCAGCAGCGGGAGCCAGGGGACCCAGTACTTC. The gene calls are TRBV10-2 and TRBJ2-5; D possibly corresponds to TRBD2 (6 bases). V was cut by 6 bases and J by 7 bases, with 12 bases left in between. CDR3 length: 12 amino acids. Germline lookup yields CDR1 WSHSY and CDR2 SAAADI.

This sequence joins TRBV30 and TRBJ1-2; 9 nucleotides agree with TRBD1. This CDR3 region has 13 residues. J gave up 8 bases and V 1 base, and 5 bases lay outside the gene matches. Germline V lookup: CDR1 GTSNPN, CDR2 SVGIG (reference sequence). CDR3: CAWSEGQGGGYTF. CDR3 nucleotide sequence: TGTGCCTGGAGTGAGGGACAGGGAGGGGGCTACACCTTC.

CDR3 loop: CASSLAGGPQETQYF. CDR3 sequence (DNA): TGTGCCAGCAGCTTAGCAGGGGGACCTCAAGAGACCCAGTACTTC. This chain links TRBV5-8 with TRBJ2-5, with 7 bases identical to TRBD1. The CDR3 contains 15 residues. Looked up from germline, CDR1 is SGHTS and CDR2 is YDEGEE. Losses at the gene ends were 2 bases for V and 2 bases for J; bases not matched to a gene: 6.

In its sample, this clone was seen a few times. The rearrangement links TRBV7-9 to TRBJ2-7, with TRBD2 matching 13 bases. This CDR3 has 15 residues. Germline values: CDR1 SEHNR, CDR2 FQNEAQ (reference sequence). After removal of 5 bases from V and 5 bases from J, the junction contained 6 bases not matched to a gene. The CDR3 DNA sequence: TGTGCCAGCAGCACCTGGACTAGCGGGAGCAACGAGCAGTACTTC. This translates into CASSTWTSGSNEQYF.

The chain carries TRBV28 and TRBJ1-4; TRBD1 matches 7 bases. After removal of 4 bases from V and 5 bases from J, the junction contained 16 bases not matched to a gene. The CDR3 length is 18 residues. Looked up from germline, CDR1 is MDHEN and CDR2 is SYDVKM. The CDR3 sequence: CASSSSTSKPGGNEKLFF. CDR3 nucleotides: TGTGCCAGCAGTTCATCAACCTCTAAGCCAGGGGGGAATGAAAAACTGTTTTTT.

This chain uses TRBV5-4 with TRBJ1-2, with TRBD1 matching 8 bases. CDR1 and CDR2 from the germline V gene are SGHNT and YYREEE (reference sequence). The J segment lost 3 bases and the V segment lost 2 bases, leaving 6 bases of the junction unmatched. The CDR3 has 15 amino acids. CDR3 residues: CASSFTGGRDYGYTF. In DNA, the CDR3 is TGTGCCAGCAGCTTTACAGGGGGTAGGGACTATGGCTACACCTTC.

The V and J genes are TRBV11-2 and TRBJ1-2, with TRBD1 matching over 9 bases. V trimming: 4 bases; J trimming: 3 bases; junction bases outside the gene matches: 3. CDR3 size: 14 residues. Germline V gene lookup returns CDR1 SGHAT and CDR2 FQNNGV. In DNA, the CDR3 is TGTGCCAGCAGCTGGGACAGGGATCACTATGGCTACACCTTC. Translating gives CASSWDRDHYGYTF.

The CDR3 sequence: CASSGGGESTDTQYF. The CDR3 DNA is TGCGCCAGCAGCGGAGGCGGGGAAAGCACAGATACGCAGTATTTT. The chain recombines TRBV5-1 with TRBJ2-3, with a weak D call TRBD2 (6 bases). In germline, CDR1 is SGHRS, CDR2 YFSETQ. The germline V and J ends were trimmed by 4 bases and 0 bases, with 12 bases remaining between them. This CDR3 contains 15 residues.

The genes are TRBV7-2 and TRBJ2-3; D gene unclear. Trimming cost V 6 bases and J 1 base, with 17 bases left between them. The length of the CDR3 is 16 residues. Germline V gene data show CDR1 as SGHTA and CDR2 as FQGNSA. The CDR3 nucleotides read TGTGCCAGCAGTAGATGGGCAACACGCGGCACAGATACGCAGTATTTT. Translation: CASSRWATRGTDTQYF.

V and J are TRBV9 and TRBJ2-2; 9 nucleotides match TRBD2. Germline V CDR1 and CDR2: SGDLS, YYNGEE. V lost 3 bases, J lost 3 bases, and 9 bases stayed unmatched. The CDR3 has 17 residues. The CDR3 nucleotides are TGTGCCAGCAGCGCCCACGGCGGGGGGGTATACACCGGGGAGCTGTTTTTT. It encodes CASSAHGGGVYTGELFF.

This clone has a handful of counts. The chain combines TRBV4-3 with TRBJ2-2, with 10 nucleotides matching TRBD2. This CDR3 has 15 amino acids. V gave up 3 bases and J gave up 6 bases; unmatched junction bases: 4. CDR1 is LGHNA and CDR2 is YSLEER in the germline V gene. CDR3 sequence reads: CASSHLAGGPGELFF. The CDR3, as DNA: TGCGCCAGCAGCCATTTAGCGGGGGGCCCCGGGGAGCTGTTTTTT.

J is TRBJ2-1 and V is TRBV19; D gene ambiguous. V was shortened by 4 bases and J by 5 bases, with 9 bases between the two germline ends. This CDR3 region has 13 residues. In germline, CDR1 is LNHDA, CDR2 SQIVND (reference sequence). CDR3 sequence reads: CASSSVSHNEQFF. CDR3 sequence (DNA): TGTGCCAGTAGTAGCGTAAGCCACAATGAGCAGTTCTTC.